The next 28 T cell receptor beta chains were all read from a single sample in a study of CD8+ T cells in alopecia areata (dated by TCRdb to 2016 to 2019). The sample's treatment or condition label, decoded: oral pan-JAK inhibitor, 5-10 mg twice daily. Library construction relied on the immunoSEQ multiplex PCR assay. RNA was extracted from all samples and reverse transcribed into cDNA as template for TCR sequencing. TCRdb took over this immuneACCESS table, retaining in-frame rearrangements with V and J assigned. Such tables are incomplete; in checked studies, under half of the missing clones stem from an unresolved V gene, and the remainder is unexplained. The sample profile shows 180,000 or so clones; approximately 50% of them were found once. Around a tenth of the sample is taken by the ten largest. The sample was CD8+ T cells sorted from blood, taken at week 52, from a patient treated with tofacitinib. The receptors derive from a human donor with alopecia areata.

This clone was counted a few times. The genes are TRBV11-2 and TRBJ1-2, with 7 bases aligning to TRBD1. With 0 bases clipped from V and 8 bases from J, the junction kept 3 bases outside the gene matches. Germline loops: CDR1 SGHAT, CDR2 FQNNGV. This CDR3 comprises 13 residues. CDR3 coding DNA: TGTGCCAGCAGCTTAGACAGGGGGATCGGCTACACCTTC. It encodes CASSLDRGIGYTF.

This clone was picked up a small number of times. The V call is TRBV5-1, the J call TRBJ2-3; D gene uncertain. Trimming took 0 bases from V and 0 from J, leaving 8 bases between them. Germline assignment: CDR1 SGHRS and CDR2 YFSETQ. The CDR3 consists of 15 residues. As DNA, the CDR3 is TGCGCCAGCAGCTTGGTTGAGTCTAGCACAGATACGCAGTATTTT. The encoded protein is CASSLVESSTDTQYF. The full variable domain, in which reference TRBV5-1 and TRBJ2-3 provide the parts outside the CDR3, is KAGVTQTPRYLIKTRGQQVTLSCSPISGHRSVSWYQQTPGQGLQFLFEYFSETQRNKGNFPGRFSGRQFSNSRSEMNVSTLELGDSALYLCASSLVESSTDTQYFGPGTRLTVL.

The V and J genes are TRBV27 and TRBJ2-5, with 7 bases lining up with TRBD2. Germline assignment: CDR1 MNHEY and CDR2 SMNVEV (reference sequence). V gave up 2 bases and J gave up 5 bases; unmatched junction bases: 2. The CDR3 sequence is 13 residues long. The CDR3 sequence: CASSLPGGETQYF. As DNA, the CDR3 is TGTGCCAGCAGTTTACCCGGGGGGGAGACCCAGTACTTC.

The chain uses TRBV7-9 and TRBJ2-7, with 8 bases fitting TRBD1. Germline V gives CDR1 SEHNR, CDR2 FQNEAQ (reference sequence). The CDR3 covers 15 residues. The J segment lost 7 bases and the V segment lost 1 base, leaving 9 bases of the junction unmatched. CDR3 sequence reads: CASSLGLTGEREQYF. The CDR3 DNA reads TGTGCCAGCAGCTTAGGTTTGACAGGGGAGAGAGAGCAGTACTTC.

CDR3 in DNA: TGTGCCATCAGTGACAGGGGTAGCAATCAGCCCCAGCATTTT. This gives the protein CAISDRGSNQPQHF. The chain couples TRBV10-3 to TRBJ1-5; TRBD1 is a possible D gene (6 bases). The CDR3 extends over 14 amino acids. The ends were cut back, 3 bases at V and 0 bases at J, with 6 bases in the middle. Germline loops: CDR1 ENHRY, CDR2 SYGVKD.

Only a few counts were recorded for this clone. The J gene is TRBJ1-1, the V gene TRBV30; D gene ambiguous. Germline V gene lookup returns CDR1 GTSNPN and CDR2 SVGIG (reference sequence). V lost 3 bases to trimming and J lost 6 bases, with 14 bases between them. The CDR3 length is 13 residues. This CDR3 reads CAWSEMTEAEAFF. The CDR3, as DNA: TGTGCCTGGAGCGAAATGACGGAGGCTGAAGCTTTCTTT.

The chain uses TRBV30 and TRBJ2-1, with no clear D. This CDR3 comprises 13 residues. The germline V gene has CDR1 GTSNPN and CDR2 SVGIG (reference sequence). Between the trimmed V and J ends, which lost 0 bases and 6 bases, there was a span of 9 bases. The CDR3, as DNA: TGTGCCTGGAGTGTAGGTGTAAGCAATGAGCAGTTCTTC. This gives the protein CAWSVGVSNEQFF.

This clone was recorded a few times. The V gene is TRBV30, the J gene TRBJ2-2; D is perhaps TRBD1 or TRBD2 (5 bases each). CDR1 GTSNPN and CDR2 SVGIG come from the germline V gene (reference sequence). V lost 2 bases, J lost 8 bases, and 15 bases lay in between. CDR3 size: 14 residues. CDR3 in DNA: TGTGCCTGGAGTCCAGGGACCGCCGATGGGGAGCTGTTTTTT. Its protein is CAWSPGTADGELFF.

This clone has only a few counts. This rearrangement joins TRBV9 to TRBJ2-3, with unresolved D. Germline CDR1 and CDR2: SGDLS and YYNGEE. The length of the CDR3 is 15 residues. V was cut by 0 bases and J by 2 bases, with 10 bases left in between. In DNA form, the CDR3 reads TGTGCCAGCAGCGTAGATGTTGAATCCACAGATACGCAGTATTTT. It specifies CASSVDVESTDTQYF.

The chain joins TRBV6-5 to TRBJ2-1; no firm D call. This CDR3 has 12 amino acids. Germline values: CDR1 MNHEY, CDR2 SVGAGI. Deletions cut 2 bases from V and 10 bases from J, with 9 bases between. This chain's CDR3 is CASSYGLGEQFF. The CDR3 DNA sequence: TGTGCCAGCAGTTACGGGCTTGGGGAGCAGTTCTTC.

The chain uses TRBV18 and TRBJ1-6; 7 bases are shared with TRBD1. The CDR3 is made up of 20 amino acids. With V trimmed by 4 bases and J by 11 bases, 26 bases remained unmatched. CDR1 and CDR2 from the germline V gene are KGHSH and LQKENI. CDR3 amino acids: CASSLPPGTADLGRTPPLHF. The CDR3 DNA follows: TGTGCCAGCTCACTCCCTCCCGGGACAGCCGACCTCGGCCGTACTCCACCCCTCCACTTT.

The V call is TRBV6-5, the J call TRBJ2-3; possibly TRBD2 for D (7 bases). The ends were cut back, 7 bases at V and 5 bases at J, with 16 bases in the middle. CDR3 length equals 14 residues. The germline gives CDR1 MNHEY, CDR2 SVGAGI. CDR3 loop: CASMEGGPGDTQYF. The CDR3, as DNA: TGTGCCAGCATGGAGGGGGGGCCGGGAGATACGCAGTATTTT.

This clone was seen just once. This rearrangement joins TRBV5-6 to TRBJ1-2, with D possibly matching TRBD1 (5 bases). Per germline, CDR1 SGHDT and CDR2 YYEEEE. The ends were cut back, 6 bases at V and 4 bases at J, with 13 bases in the middle. This CDR3 has 13 residues. CDR3 in DNA: TGTGCCAGCACCGGGGGAGGCCTCTATGGCTACACCTTC. This encodes CASTGGGLYGYTF.

This clone was counted a few times. This chain uses TRBV27 with TRBJ1-6; D not certain. Looked up from germline, CDR1 is MNHEY and CDR2 is SMNVEV (reference sequence). Trimming shortened V by 6 bases and J by 0 bases, and 12 bases separated the two germline ends. The CDR3 has 16 residues. The CDR3 here is CASRSGPSSYNSPLHF. CDR3 nucleotide sequence: TGTGCCAGCAGATCAGGACCAAGCTCCTATAATTCACCCCTCCACTTT.

This rearrangement joins TRBV7-9 to TRBJ2-1, with a weak D call TRBD1 (5 bases). V was shortened by 10 bases and J by 9 bases, with 16 bases between the two germline ends. The CDR3 sequence is 12 residues long. CDR1 and CDR2 (germline): SEHNR, FQNEAQ (reference sequence). The CDR3 spells CANDYGAGEQFF. The CDR3 DNA follows: TGTGCCAATGATTATGGGGCCGGTGAGCAGTTCTTC. Full variable domain (missing parts from reference TRBV7-9 and TRBJ2-1): DTGVSQNPRHKITKRGQNVTFRCDPISEHNRLYWYRQTLGQGPEFLTYFQNEAQLEKSRLLSDRFSAERPKGSFSTLEIQRTEQGDSAMYLCANDYGAGEQFFGPGTRLTVL.

Concerning this clone: The junction differs from germline at one of its ends, possibly a read error. The chain is built from TRBV6-5 and TRBJ2-5; TRBD1 is a possible D gene (6 bases). The germline V gene encodes CDR1 MNHEY and CDR2 SVGAGI. The CDR3 loop spans 12 amino acids. The CDR3 DNA sequence: TGTGCCATCAGTGGACAGCAAGAGACCCAGTACTTC. Translation gives CAISGQQETQYF.

This clone has just a few counts. This sequence joins TRBV29-1 and TRBJ1-1; D is possibly TRBD1 (5 bases). The CDR3 has 11 amino acids. Germline-derived CDR1 and CDR2 are SQVTM and ANQGSEA. V gave up 7 bases and J gave up 4 bases, with 10 bases separating them. The CDR3 loop reads CSAGRVTEAFF. CDR3 DNA sequence: TGCAGCGCCGGCAGGGTCACTGAAGCTTTCTTT.

V usage is TRBV9 and J usage is TRBJ2-1; D is possibly TRBD2 (7 bases). The germline V gene has CDR1 SGDLS and CDR2 YYNGEE. The CDR3 has 15 residues. The V gene lost 3 bases and the J gene lost 6 bases, with 16 bases spanning the gap. CDR3 in DNA: TGTGCCAGCAGCGAACTGGGGGGGCTTGGCAATGAGCAGTTCTTC. Translating gives CASSELGGLGNEQFF.

The CDR3 protein is CASSVSGGPLGANVLTF. CDR3 in DNA: TGTGCCAGCAGCGTTAGCGGGGGGCCGTTAGGGGCCAACGTCCTGACTTTC. The chain uses TRBV7-2 and TRBJ2-6; 10 bases are shared with TRBD2. Germline V gene data show CDR1 as SGHTA and CDR2 as FQGNSA. The CDR3 contains 17 residues. The ends lost 5 bases at V and 4 bases at J; junction bases unmatched: 8.

The chain uses TRBV27 and TRBJ1-4; D unresolved. Germline CDR1 reads MNHEY; CDR2 reads SMNVEV (reference sequence). The CDR3 runs 15 residues. V was clipped by 0 bases and J by 1 base, with 6 bases between them. The CDR3, as DNA: TGTGCCAGCAGTTTATCGATGGGAACTAATGAAAAACTGTTTTTT. It is translated as CASSLSMGTNEKLFF. The full variable domain, rest sourced from reference TRBV27 and TRBJ1-4, is EAQVTQNPRYLITVTGKKLTVTCSQNMNHEYMSWYRQDPGLGLRQIYYSMNVEVTDKGDVPEGYKVSRKEKRNFPLILESPSPNQTSLYFCASSLSMGTNEKLFFGSGTQLSVL.

This clone has more than one count but fewer than ten. The CDR3, as DNA: TGTGCCAGCAGTCCGACTCCGAGGACGCGCACTCATTCACCCCTCCACTTT. The encoded protein is CASSPTPRTRTHSPLHF. The chain carries TRBV27 and TRBJ1-6, with no clear D. CDR3 size: 17 residues. Per the germline V gene, CDR1 is MNHEY and CDR2 is SMNVEV (reference sequence). V was pared by 5 bases and J by 8 bases, with 22 bases between.

The chain combines TRBV30 with TRBJ2-1; no firm D call. The germline gives CDR1 GTSNPN, CDR2 SVGIG (reference sequence). V was trimmed by 0 bases and J by 3 bases, leaving 6 bases between them. The CDR3 length is 13 residues. CDR3: CAWSVDFYNEQFF. As DNA, the CDR3 is TGTGCCTGGAGTGTGGATTTCTACAATGAGCAGTTCTTC.

The CDR3 bases are TGTGCCATCGGGGTAGCGGGGGCGACAACCTACGAGCAGTACTTC. It encodes CAIGVAGATTYEQYF. This chain joins TRBV10-3 and TRBJ2-7, with 9 bases lining up with TRBD2. Germline V lookup: CDR1 ENHRY, CDR2 SYGVKD. The J segment lost 2 bases and the V segment lost 8 bases, leaving 10 bases of the junction unmatched. There are 15 residues in the CDR3.

The table lists this clone with a few counts. V usage is TRBV14 and J usage is TRBJ2-1; TRBD2 matches at 8 bases. This CDR3 region has 16 residues. The ends lost 4 bases at V and 0 bases at J; junction bases unmatched: 5. Per the germline V gene, CDR1 is SGHDN and CDR2 is FVKESK. This CDR3 reads CASSRLTSGSYNEQFF. For the CDR3, the DNA is TGTGCCAGCAGCCGTCTAACTAGCGGCTCCTACAATGAGCAGTTCTTC.

This clone was seen a few times. The chain has TRBV21-1 and TRBJ2-1; the table's D call, TRBD1, has no DNA check behind it. TRBV21-1 is flagged as a pseudogene. The CDR3 consists of 16 residues. The CDR3 nucleotides read TGTGCCAGCAGCAAAGGTTTAAGGGACAGATACAATGAGCAGTTCTTC. Translation gives CASSKGLRDRYNEQFF.

This chain connects TRBV11-2 to TRBJ2-7; no clear D. V lost 3 bases to trimming and J lost 1 base, with 19 bases between them. The CDR3 extends over 17 amino acids. The germline gives CDR1 SGHAT, CDR2 FQNNGV. DNA of the CDR3: TGTGCCAGCAGCTTTGGTGAATTGGAGTTATCATCCTACGAGCAGTACTTC. This encodes CASSFGELELSSYEQYF. Combining the CDR3 with reference TRBV11-2 and TRBJ2-7 gives the whole variable domain EAGVAQSPRYKIIEKRQSVAFWCNPISGHATLYWYQQILGQGPKLLIQFQNNGVVDDSQLPKDRFSAERLKGVDSTLKIQPAKLEDSAVYLCASSFGELELSSYEQYFGPGTRLTVT.

The chain employs TRBV5-4 and TRBJ2-3; D might be TRBD1 or TRBD2, each matching 5 bases. CDR1 and CDR2 (germline): SGHNT, YYREEE (reference sequence). V lost 4 bases and J lost 1, with 13 bases in between. The CDR3 runs 15 residues. CDR3 loop: CASSPGQGGTDTQYF. CDR3 nucleotide sequence: TGTGCCAGCAGCCCAGGGCAGGGAGGCACAGATACGCAGTATTTT.

The rearrangement uses TRBV30 and TRBJ2-7; the match to TRBD1 covers 9 bases. The CDR3 totals 15 residues. V was pared by 0 bases and J by 4 bases, with 7 bases of the junction left unmatched. Germline CDR1 and CDR2: GTSNPN and SVGIG (reference sequence). The CDR3: CAWSVIGTGMYEQYF. CDR3 in DNA: TGTGCCTGGAGTGTAATCGGGACAGGGATGTACGAGCAGTACTTC.